This T cell receptor (beta chain) came from a study of control samples from healthy donors and cancer patients. TCRdb's copy holds only in-frame clones and misses some; the assay was immunoSEQ multiplex PCR. The data contain about 73,000 clones, around 94% of them seen just once; the ten biggest clones take up over 5%. V lost 6 bases to trimming and J lost 10 bases, with 16 bases between them. The CDR3 sequence is 13 residues long. CDR1 is SGHNT and CDR2 is YENEEA in the germline V gene. The sequenced material came from blood. The clonotype originates from a woman aged 35 to 49 in good health. The V call is TRBV11-3, the J call TRBJ2-1, with TRBD1 as a possible D gene (6 bases). CDR3 coding DNA: TGTGCCAGCAGAAGAAAGGGGGTGCAGGAGCAGTTCTTC. Amino acids: CASRRKGVQEQFF.